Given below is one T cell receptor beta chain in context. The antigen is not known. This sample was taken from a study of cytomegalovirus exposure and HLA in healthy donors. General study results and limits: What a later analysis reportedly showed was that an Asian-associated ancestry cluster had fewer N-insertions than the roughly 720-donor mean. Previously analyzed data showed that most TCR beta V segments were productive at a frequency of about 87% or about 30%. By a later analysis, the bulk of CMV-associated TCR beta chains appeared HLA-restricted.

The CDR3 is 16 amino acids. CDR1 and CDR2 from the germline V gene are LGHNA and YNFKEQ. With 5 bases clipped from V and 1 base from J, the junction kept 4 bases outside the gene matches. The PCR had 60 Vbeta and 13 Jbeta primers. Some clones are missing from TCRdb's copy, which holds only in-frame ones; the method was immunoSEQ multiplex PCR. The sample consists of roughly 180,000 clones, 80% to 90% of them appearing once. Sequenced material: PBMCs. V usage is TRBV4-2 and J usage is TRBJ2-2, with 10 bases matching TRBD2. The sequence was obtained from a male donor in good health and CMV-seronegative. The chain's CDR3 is CASSSRLAGNTGELFF. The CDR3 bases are TGTGCCAGCAGCTCCCGACTAGCGGGGAACACCGGGGAGCTGTTTTTT.